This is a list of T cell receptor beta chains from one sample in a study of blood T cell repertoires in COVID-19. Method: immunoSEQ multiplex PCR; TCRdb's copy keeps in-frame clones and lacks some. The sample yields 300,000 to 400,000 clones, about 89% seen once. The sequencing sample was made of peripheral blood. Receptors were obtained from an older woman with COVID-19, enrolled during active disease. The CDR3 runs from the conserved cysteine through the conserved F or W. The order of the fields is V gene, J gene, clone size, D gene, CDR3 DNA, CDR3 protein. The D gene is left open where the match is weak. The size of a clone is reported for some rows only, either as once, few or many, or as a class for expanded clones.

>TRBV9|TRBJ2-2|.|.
TGTGCCAGTGAACTAGCGAACACCGGGGAGCTGTTTTTT
CASELANTGELFF
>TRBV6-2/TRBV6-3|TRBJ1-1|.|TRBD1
TGTGCCAGCAGTTCGGACAGGGGAATCACTGAAGCTTTCTTT
CASSSDRGITEAFF
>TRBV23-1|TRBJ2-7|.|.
TGCGCCAGCAGTCGAGTGAGGACAGACTCCTACGAGCAGTACTTC
CASSRVRTDSYEQYF
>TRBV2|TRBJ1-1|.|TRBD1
TGTGCCAGCAAACCACAGGGGATGAACACTGAAGCTTTCTTT
CASKPQGMNTEAFF
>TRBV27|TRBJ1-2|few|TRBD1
TGTGCCAGCAGAGGGACAGGGTATAACTATGGCTACACCTTC
CASRGTGYNYGYTF
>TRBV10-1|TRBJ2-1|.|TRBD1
TGCGCCAGCAGTGAGTCTCCCGGGACAGGGGGGAGCTATGAGCAGTTCTTC
CASSESPGTGGSYEQFF
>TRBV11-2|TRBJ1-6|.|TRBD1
TGTGCCAGCAGCTTAGTAGGCAGGGGGAGTGGATCACCCCTCCACTTT
CASSLVGRGSGSPLHF
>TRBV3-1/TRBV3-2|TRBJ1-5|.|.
TGTGCCAGCAGCCAAGGCCCAGGACACAATCAGCCCCAGCATTTT
CASSQGPGHNQPQHF
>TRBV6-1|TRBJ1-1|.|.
TGTGCCAGCAGTGAAGCGCAGCTGTGGAGGGTTAGGCACACTGAAGCTTTCTTT
CASSEAQLWRVRHTEAFF
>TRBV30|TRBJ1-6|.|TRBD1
TGTGCCTGGAGCGTTATGACAGGGGGTAATTCACCCCTCCACTTT
CAWSVMTGGNSPLHF